A single T cell receptor beta chain is shown here with its context. Its matching antigen is unknown. The data were obtained in a study of shared clonotypes between healthy human individuals. On the study more broadly: The people who gave samples were a couple of women and a few men aged 18 to 49. General study points: Some naive CD4 clonotypes, about 5.5%, turned up in common across a handful of donors. Donor scarcity curtailed the genetic and exposure-history diversity represented herein.

V was clipped by 4 bases and J by 6 bases; unmatched bases: 3. Germline CDR1 and CDR2: SGHKS and YYEKEE (reference sequence). This CDR3 is built from 13 residues. Original data processing: Filtering differed, since immunoSEQ gave only junction sequences and no quality scores. TCRdb keeps only in-frame clones here, not all; method: immunoSEQ multiplex PCR. V, J and clone size are those of that table, while D and trimming were read from the DNA. The sample contains about 2.2 million clones, roughly 91% of which appear only once. The naive CD8 fraction comprised CD45RO-negative cells positively selected for CCR7 and excluded terminally differentiated effector memory CD45RA+ cells.

The genes are TRBV5-5 and TRBJ2-1, with TRBD2 matching over 8 bases. This receptor was obtained from a man younger than 35 in good health. Some clones in this sample may be carry-over from other donors' samples. Material: naive CD8+ T cells from PBMCs. The CDR3 DNA sequence: TGTGCCAGCAGCACGAGCGGGAGCAATGAGCAGTTCTTC. Translated: CASSTSGSNEQFF.